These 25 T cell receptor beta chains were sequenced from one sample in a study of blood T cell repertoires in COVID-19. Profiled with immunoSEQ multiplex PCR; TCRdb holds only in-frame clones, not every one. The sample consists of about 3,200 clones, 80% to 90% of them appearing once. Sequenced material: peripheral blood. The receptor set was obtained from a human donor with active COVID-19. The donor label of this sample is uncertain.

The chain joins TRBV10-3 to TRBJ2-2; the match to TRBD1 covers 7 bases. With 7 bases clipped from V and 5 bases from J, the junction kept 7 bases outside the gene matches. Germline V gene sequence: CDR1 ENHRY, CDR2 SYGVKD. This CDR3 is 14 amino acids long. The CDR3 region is CAIMEQGSTGELFF. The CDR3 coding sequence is TGTGCCATCATGGAACAGGGGAGTACCGGGGAGCTGTTTTTT.

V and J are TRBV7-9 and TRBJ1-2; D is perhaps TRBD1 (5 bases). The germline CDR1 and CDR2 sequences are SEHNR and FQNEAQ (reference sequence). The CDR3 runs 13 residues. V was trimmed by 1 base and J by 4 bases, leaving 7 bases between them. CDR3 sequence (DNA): TGTGCCAGCAGCTTAGGGGGCCGCTATGGCTACACCTTC. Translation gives CASSLGGRYGYTF. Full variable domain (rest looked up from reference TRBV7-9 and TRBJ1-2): DTGVSQNPRHKITKRGQNVTFRCDPISEHNRLYWYRQTLGQGPEFLTYFQNEAQLEKSRLLSDRFSAERPKGSFSTLEIQRTEQGDSAMYLCASSLGGRYGYTFGSGTRLTVV.

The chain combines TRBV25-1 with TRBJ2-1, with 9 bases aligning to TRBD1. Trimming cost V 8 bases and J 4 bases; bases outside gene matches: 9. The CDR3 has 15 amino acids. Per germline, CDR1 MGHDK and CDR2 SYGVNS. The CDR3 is CASAWTGDPYNEQFF. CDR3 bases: TGTGCCAGCGCCTGGACAGGGGACCCTTACAATGAGCAGTTCTTC.

CDR3 DNA: TGTGCCAGCAGTTTAGCTGCGCAAGAGACCCAGTACTTC. This sequence encodes CASSLAAQETQYF. The V gene is TRBV12-3 or TRBV12-4, the J gene TRBJ2-5; D not resolved. With 0 bases removed from V and 2 bases from J, the gap between germline ends came to 4 bases. CDR3 size: 13 residues.

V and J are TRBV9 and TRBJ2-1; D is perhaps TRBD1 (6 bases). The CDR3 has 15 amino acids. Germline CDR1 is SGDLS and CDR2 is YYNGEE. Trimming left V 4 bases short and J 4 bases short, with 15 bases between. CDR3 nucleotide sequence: TGTGCCAGCAGCCCAGAGGGGGTGCAATACAATGAGCAGTTCTTC. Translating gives CASSPEGVQYNEQFF.

As DNA, the CDR3 is TGTGCCAGCAGCCAGCCCGGCGGGGGGGCTTGGGAAGAGCAGTTCTTC. Translation: CASSQPGGGAWEEQFF. The chain combines TRBV4-2 with TRBJ2-1, with 9 bases that match TRBD2. Trimming at V came to 3 bases and at J to 10 bases, leaving 13 bases not matched to a gene. Germline V gene data show CDR1 as LGHNA and CDR2 as YNFKEQ. CDR3 length: 16 amino acids.

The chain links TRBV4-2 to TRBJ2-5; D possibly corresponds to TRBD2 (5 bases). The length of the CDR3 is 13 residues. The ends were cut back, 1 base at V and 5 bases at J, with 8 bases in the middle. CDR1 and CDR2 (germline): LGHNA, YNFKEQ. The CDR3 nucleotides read TGTGCCAGCAGCCAAGTAGCGTGGGAGACCCAGTACTTC. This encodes CASSQVAWETQYF.

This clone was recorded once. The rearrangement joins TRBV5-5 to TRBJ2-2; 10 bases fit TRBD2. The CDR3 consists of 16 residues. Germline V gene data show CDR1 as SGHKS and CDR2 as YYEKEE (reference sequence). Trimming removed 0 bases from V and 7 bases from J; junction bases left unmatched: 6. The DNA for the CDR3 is TGTGCCAGCAGCTTGGTCCTAGCGGGAGCGGACGGGGAGCTGTTTTTT. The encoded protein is CASSLVLAGADGELFF.

DNA for the CDR3: TGTGCCAGCAGTTTGCCCCAGGGCCGTCCGGACACCGGGGAGCTGTTTTTT. This sequence encodes CASSLPQGRPDTGELFF. This chain joins TRBV28 and TRBJ2-2, with D perhaps TRBD1 (5 bases). The ends were cut back, 3 bases at V and 3 bases at J, with 17 bases in the middle. CDR3 length equals 17 residues. Germline V gene sequence: CDR1 MDHEN, CDR2 SYDVKM.

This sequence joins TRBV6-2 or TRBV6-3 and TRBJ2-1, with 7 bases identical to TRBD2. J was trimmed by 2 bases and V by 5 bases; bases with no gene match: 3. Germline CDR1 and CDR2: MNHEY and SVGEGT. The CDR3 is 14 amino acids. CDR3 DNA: TGTGCCAGCAGTCTACTAGCGCCCTACAATGAGCAGTTCTTC. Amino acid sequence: CASSLLAPYNEQFF.

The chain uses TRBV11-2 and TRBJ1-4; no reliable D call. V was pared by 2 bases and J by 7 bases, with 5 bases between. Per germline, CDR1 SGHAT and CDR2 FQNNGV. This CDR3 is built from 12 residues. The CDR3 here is CASSLMSEKLFF. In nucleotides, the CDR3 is TGTGCCAGCAGCTTAATGAGTGAAAAACTGTTTTTT.

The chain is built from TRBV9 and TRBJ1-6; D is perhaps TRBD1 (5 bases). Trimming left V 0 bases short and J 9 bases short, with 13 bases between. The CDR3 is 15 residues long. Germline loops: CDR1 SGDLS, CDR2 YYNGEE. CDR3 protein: CASSVGVGGGSPLHF. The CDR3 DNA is TGTGCCAGCAGCGTAGGGGTTGGCGGGGGTTCACCCCTCCACTTT.

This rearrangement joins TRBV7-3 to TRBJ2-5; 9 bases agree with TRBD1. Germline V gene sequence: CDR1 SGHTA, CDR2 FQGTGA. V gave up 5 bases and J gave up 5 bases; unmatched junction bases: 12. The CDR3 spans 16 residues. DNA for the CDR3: TGTGCCAGCAGCCCAGGACAGGGGAAGCTGGGGGAGACCCAGTACTTC. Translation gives CASSPGQGKLGETQYF.

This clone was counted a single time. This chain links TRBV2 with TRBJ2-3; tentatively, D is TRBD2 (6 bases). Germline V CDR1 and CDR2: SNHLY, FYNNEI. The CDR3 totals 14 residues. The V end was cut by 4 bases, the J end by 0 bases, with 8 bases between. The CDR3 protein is CASSASASTDTQYF. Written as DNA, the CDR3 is TGTGCCAGCAGTGCTAGCGCTAGCACAGATACGCAGTATTTT.

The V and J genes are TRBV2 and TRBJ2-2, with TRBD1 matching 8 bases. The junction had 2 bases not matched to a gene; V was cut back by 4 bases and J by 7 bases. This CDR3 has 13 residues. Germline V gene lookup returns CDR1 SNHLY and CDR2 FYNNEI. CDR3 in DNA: TGTGCCAGCAGTGCACAGGGGGTCGGGGAGCTGTTTTTT. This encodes CASSAQGVGELFF.

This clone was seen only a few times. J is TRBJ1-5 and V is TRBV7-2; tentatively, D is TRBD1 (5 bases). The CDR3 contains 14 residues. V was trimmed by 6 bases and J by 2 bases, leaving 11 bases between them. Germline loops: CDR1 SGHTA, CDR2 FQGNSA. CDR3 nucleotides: TGTGCCAGCAGTCGGACAAGAGGCAATCAGCCCCAGCATTTT. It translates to CASSRTRGNQPQHF.

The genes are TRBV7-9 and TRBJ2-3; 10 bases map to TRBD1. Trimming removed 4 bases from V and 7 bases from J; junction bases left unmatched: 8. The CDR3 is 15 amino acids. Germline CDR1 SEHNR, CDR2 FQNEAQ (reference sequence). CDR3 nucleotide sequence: TGTGCCAGCAGCTCTCCGGGACAGGGGATTTATACGCAGTATTTT. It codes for CASSSPGQGIYTQYF.

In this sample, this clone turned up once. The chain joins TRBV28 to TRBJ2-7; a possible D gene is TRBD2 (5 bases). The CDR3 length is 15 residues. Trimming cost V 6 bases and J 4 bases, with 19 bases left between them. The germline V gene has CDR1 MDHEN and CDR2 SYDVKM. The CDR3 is CASRETRENPYEQYF. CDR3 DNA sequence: TGTGCCAGCAGGGAAACCCGGGAAAACCCTTACGAGCAGTACTTC.

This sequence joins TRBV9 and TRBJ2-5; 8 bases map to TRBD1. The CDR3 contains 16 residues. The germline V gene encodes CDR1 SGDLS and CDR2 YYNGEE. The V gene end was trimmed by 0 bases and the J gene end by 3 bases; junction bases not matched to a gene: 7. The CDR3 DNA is TGTGCCAGCAGCGTAGCTCCCGGACAGGGAAAAGAGACCCAGTACTTC. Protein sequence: CASSVAPGQGKETQYF.

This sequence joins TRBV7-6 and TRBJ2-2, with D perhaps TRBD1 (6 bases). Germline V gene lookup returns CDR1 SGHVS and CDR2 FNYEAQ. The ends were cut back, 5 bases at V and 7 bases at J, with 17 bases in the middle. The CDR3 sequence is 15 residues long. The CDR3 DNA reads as TGTGCCAGCAGCACCTATGGGGGCGCGGACGGGGAGCTGTTTTTT. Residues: CASSTYGGADGELFF.

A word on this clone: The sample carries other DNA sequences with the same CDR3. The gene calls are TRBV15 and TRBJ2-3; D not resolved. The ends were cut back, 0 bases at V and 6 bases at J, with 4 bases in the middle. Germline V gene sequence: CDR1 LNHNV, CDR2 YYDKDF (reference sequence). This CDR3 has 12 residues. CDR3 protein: CATSRDQDTQYF. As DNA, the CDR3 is TGTGCCACCAGCAGAGACCAGGATACGCAGTATTTT.

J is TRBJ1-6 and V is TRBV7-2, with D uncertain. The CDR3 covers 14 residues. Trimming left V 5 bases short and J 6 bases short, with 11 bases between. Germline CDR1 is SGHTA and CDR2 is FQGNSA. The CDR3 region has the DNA TGTGCCAGCAGCGAGTACTTGGTTAATTCACCCCTCCACTTT. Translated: CASSEYLVNSPLHF.

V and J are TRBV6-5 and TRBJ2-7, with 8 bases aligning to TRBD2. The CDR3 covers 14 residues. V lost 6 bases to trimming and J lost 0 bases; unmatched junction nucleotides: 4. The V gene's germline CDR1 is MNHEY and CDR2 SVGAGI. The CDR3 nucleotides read TGTGCCAGCAGCTCGGGAGGGGCCTCCTACGAGCAGTACTTC. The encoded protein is CASSSGGASYEQYF.

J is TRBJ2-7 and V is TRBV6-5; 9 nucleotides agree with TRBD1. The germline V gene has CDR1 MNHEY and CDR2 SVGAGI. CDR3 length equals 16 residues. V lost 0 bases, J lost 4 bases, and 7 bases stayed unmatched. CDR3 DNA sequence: TGTGCCAGCAGTTACTCGATGGGACAGGGATTGTACGAGCAGTACTTC. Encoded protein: CASSYSMGQGLYEQYF.

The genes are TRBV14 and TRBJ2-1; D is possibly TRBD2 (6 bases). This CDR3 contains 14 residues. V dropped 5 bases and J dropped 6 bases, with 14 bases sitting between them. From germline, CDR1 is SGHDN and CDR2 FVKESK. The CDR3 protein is CASSEASGVNEQFF. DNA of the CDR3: TGTGCCAGCAGCGAGGCATCGGGAGTCAATGAGCAGTTCTTC.